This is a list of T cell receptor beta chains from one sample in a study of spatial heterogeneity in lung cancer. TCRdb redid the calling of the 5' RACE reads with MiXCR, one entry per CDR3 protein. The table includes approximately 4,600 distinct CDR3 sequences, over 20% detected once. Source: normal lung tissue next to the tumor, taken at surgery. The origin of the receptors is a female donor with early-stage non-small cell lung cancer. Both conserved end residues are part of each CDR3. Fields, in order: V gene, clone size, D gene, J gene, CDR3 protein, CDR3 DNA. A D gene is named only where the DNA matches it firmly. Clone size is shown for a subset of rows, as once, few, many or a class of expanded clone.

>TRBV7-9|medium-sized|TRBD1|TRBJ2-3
CASSPRQGMKTDTQYF
TGTGCCAGCAGCCCTCGACAGGGGATGAAGACAGATACGCAGTATTTT
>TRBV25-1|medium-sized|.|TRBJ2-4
CASSESGGGAKNIQYF
TGTGCCAGCAGTGAATCCGGCGGTGGAGCCAAAAACATTCAGTACTTC
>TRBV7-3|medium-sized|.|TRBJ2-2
CASRSNTGELFF
TGTGCCAGCAGGTCGAACACCGGGGAGCTGTTTTTT
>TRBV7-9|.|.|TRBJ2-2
CASSPSFSTGELFF
TGTGCCAGCAGCCCGTCATTCAGCACCGGGGAGCTGTTTTTT
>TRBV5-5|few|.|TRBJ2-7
CASSLIRGPSYEQYF
TGTGCCAGCAGCTTGATCCGGGGCCCCTCCTACGAGCAGTACTTC
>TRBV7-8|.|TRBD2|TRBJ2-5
CASSHGGGAPQETQYF
TGTGCCAGCAGCCACGGCGGGGGGGCCCCTCAAGAGACCCAGTACTTC
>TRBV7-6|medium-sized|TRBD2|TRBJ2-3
CASSLLAGVSTDTQYF
TGTGCCAGCAGCTTACTAGCGGGGGTCAGCACAGATACGCAGTATTTT
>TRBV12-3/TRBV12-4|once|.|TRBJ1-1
CASSLSVEMNTEAFF
TGTGCCAGCAGTTTGAGTGTAGAGATGAACACTGAAGCTTTCTTT
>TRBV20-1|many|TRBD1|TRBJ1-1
CSARGRQGLNTEAFF
TGCAGTGCTAGAGGTCGACAGGGGTTGAACACTGAAGCTTTCTTT
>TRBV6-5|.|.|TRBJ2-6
CASSYKGSGANVLTF
TGTGCCAGCAGTTATAAGGGTTCTGGGGCCAACGTCCTGACTTTC
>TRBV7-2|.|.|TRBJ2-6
CASSRVSGANVLTF
TGTGCCAGCAGTAGGGTCTCTGGGGCCAACGTCCTGACTTTC
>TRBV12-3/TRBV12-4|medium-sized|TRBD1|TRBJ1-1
CASTKTGGNTEAFF
TGTGCCAGCACTAAAACAGGGGGCAACACTGAAGCTTTCTTT
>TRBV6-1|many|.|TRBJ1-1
CASSERRVAFF
TGTGCCAGCAGTGAGAGGAGGGTGGCTTTCTTT
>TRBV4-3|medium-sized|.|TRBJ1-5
CASSHSRGNNQPQHF
TGCGCCAGCAGCCACAGCAGGGGAAACAATCAGCCCCAGCATTTT
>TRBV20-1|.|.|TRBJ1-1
CSARGPTASLDTEAFF
TGCAGTGCTAGAGGGCCGACAGCTAGCCTGGACACTGAAGCTTTCTTT
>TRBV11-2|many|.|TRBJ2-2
CASSFYAGPYTGELFF
TGTGCCAGCAGCTTTTATGCCGGACCCTACACCGGGGAGCTGTTTTTT
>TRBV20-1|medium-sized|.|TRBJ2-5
CSAREERPSGTQYF
TGCAGTGCTAGAGAAGAAAGGCCTTCGGGGACCCAGTACTTC
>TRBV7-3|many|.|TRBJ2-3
CASSEWWGDTQYF
TGTGCCAGCAGCGAGTGGTGGGGTGATACGCAGTATTTT
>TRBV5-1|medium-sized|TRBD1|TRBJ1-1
CASSSGGWQGVGTEAFF
TGCGCCAGCTCCTCTGGAGGGTGGCAGGGGGTTGGCACTGAAGCTTTCTTT
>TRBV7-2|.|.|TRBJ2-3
CASSEGTYTDTQYF
TGTGCCAGCAGCGAAGGGACCTACACAGATACGCAGTATTTT
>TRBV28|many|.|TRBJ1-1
CASSLWRKMNTEAFF
TGTGCCAGCAGTTTATGGCGAAAAATGAACACTGAAGCTTTCTTT
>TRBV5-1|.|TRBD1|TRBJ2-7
CASSAQGVEQYF
TGCGCCAGCAGCGCACAGGGGGTCGAGCAGTACTTC
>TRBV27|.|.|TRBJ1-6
CASSFQGKNSPLHF
TGTGCCAGCAGTTTCCAGGGGAAGAATTCACCCCTCCACTTT
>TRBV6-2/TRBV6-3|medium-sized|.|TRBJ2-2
CASSYSIFQGTGELFF
TGTGCCAGCAGTTACTCGATCTTTCAGGGCACCGGGGAGCTGTTTTTT
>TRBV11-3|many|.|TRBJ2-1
CASSLEQVYNEQFF
TGTGCCAGCAGCTTGGAACAGGTCTACAATGAGCAGTTCTTC
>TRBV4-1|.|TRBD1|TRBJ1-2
CASSSASTGDYGYTF
TGCGCCAGCAGTAGCGCGTCGACAGGGGACTATGGCTACACCTTC
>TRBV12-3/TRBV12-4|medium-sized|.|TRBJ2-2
CASRRLLDTGELFF
TGTGCCAGCAGACGACTCCTCGACACCGGGGAGCTGTTTTTT
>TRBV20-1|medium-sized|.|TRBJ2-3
CSASLDGGTTDTQYF
TGCAGTGCCAGCCTTGACGGGGGTACCACAGATACGCAGTATTTT
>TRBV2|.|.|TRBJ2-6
CASSWDTTRIGANVLTF
TGTGCCAGCAGCTGGGACACTACTAGAATCGGGGCCAACGTCCTGACTTTC
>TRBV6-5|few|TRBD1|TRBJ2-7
CASRPIPRTGLHEQYF
TGTGCCAGCAGACCCATCCCCCGGACAGGGTTGCACGAGCAGTACTTC
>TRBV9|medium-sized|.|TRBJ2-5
CASSVGEGEETQYF
TGTGCCAGCAGCGTTGGAGAGGGAGAAGAGACCCAGTACTTC